This section outlines one T cell receptor beta chain sequence together with its context. The target of this receptor is not known. Base qualities are not provided; no much larger clone lies one nucleotide away. The treatment or condition label, read with the paper, signifies: live attenuated yellow fever vaccine strain. At each blood-draw timepoint, two biological replicates of bulk PBMCs were collected. PBMCs were isolated from peripheral blood using a standard Ficoll-Paque protocol. RNA was extracted with TriZol from bulk PBMCs, CD4 and CD8 fractions, and dextramer-positive and dextramer-negative fractions. The sample originates from a study of T cells after yellow fever vaccination (dated by TCRdb to between 2018 and 2020). Describing the broader study: The SMART-Seq v4 Ultra Low Input RNA kit was used to prepare libraries from fractions with low cell numbers. Bulk PBMC replicates and cell subsets were isolated from blood drawn at multiple timepoints before and after both primary and secondary immunization. To follow T-cell clones before and after both primary and booster YFV17D yellow fever vaccination, bulk TCR alpha and beta repertoires underwent longitudinal sequencing. Two healthy male donors, one aged 18 to 30 and one aged 30 to 40 years, made up the cohort. Study-wide findings and limitations: Only a couple of donors were included in the study, so the extent to which the findings can be generalized is limited. Most clones expanded after primary vaccination were re-detected after the booster (almost 98% of CD4 and around 88% of CD8), suggesting broad memory maintenance. Because abundant contaminating clonotypes from the bulk population could be contained in FACS-sorted repertoires, computational filtering was required. Compared with the primary T-cell response, the secondary T-cell response was faster but weaker, reaching its peak on day 5 rather than on day 15. A small share of clonotypes occurred in both CD4 and CD8 compartments, likely arising from convergent recombination.

TCR cDNA was synthesized by 5'RACE template switching, through which a universal primer site and unique molecular identifiers were introduced. Priming for cDNA synthesis came from both the TCR alpha and TCR beta constant segments. Library amplification involved two PCR steps, and the second step added sample barcodes and sequencing adapters. Sequencing of the libraries was done on either Illumina HiSeq 2500 (2x100 bp) or NovaSeq (2x150 bp). For the original study's pipeline: MIGEC handled demultiplexing of reads and collapsing into UMI consensus sequences, while MiXCR performed V(D)J alignment. Vaccine-responding clonotypes were identified with edgeR using replicate PBMC samples, with FDR below 0.01 and a log2 fold change above 5 up to day 15 being required. CD4 or CD8 identity was assigned to each bulk clonotype according to whether the clonotype was present at higher abundance in the sequenced CD4 repertoire or the sequenced CD8 repertoire. TCRdb reanalyzed the raw reads on its own, using fastp at Q25 for trimming and MiXCR for clone calling, and kept in-frame beta chains. Each entry merges the rows of one CDR3 protein and shows their most common DNA and genes. These V and J calls derive from TCRdb rather than the authors' analysis. This sample lists about 330,000 distinct CDR3 sequences; roughly 7% were detected once. 15% to 20% of the sample rests with the top ten.

In the germline V gene (reference sequence), CDR1 corresponds to LNHDA and CDR2 to SQIVND. The cysteine opens and the phenylalanine closes a CDR3 of 16 amino acids. The sequence is cut down to CDR3 DNA, 48 bases in frame from base 1. Relative to germline, V is 4 bases shorter and J is 2 bases shorter, with 18 bases between their ends. The chain links TRBV19 with TRBJ2-7, with the D gene possibly TRBD1 or TRBD2, each one fitting 5 bases. Source: PBMCs, taken 35 to 50 days after the first yellow fever vaccination. This TCR was recovered from a man aged 18 to 29 who received the YFV17D yellow fever vaccine. The DNA sequence follows: TGTGCCAGTAGTAGTTGGGGACGGGCAAGCGCCTACGAGCAGTACTTC. It translates as CASSSWGRASAYEQYF.